The subject of this entry is one TCR beta chain. The antigen is undetermined. TCRdb keeps only in-frame clones here, not all; method: immunoSEQ multiplex PCR. The table lists fewer than 70,000 clones, around 90% of them singletons. This sample stems from a study of chemoradiotherapy in HPV16-positive cancers. Across the whole study: Candidate HPV-specific T-cell clones and common TCR motifs came from functional assays in a couple of HPV16-positive patients. Study-wide results and limits: Non-HPV-specific T cells did not expand in tumors during treatment, whereas candidate HPV-specific clones and E7-related motifs did. Better recurrence-free survival went with HPV-responsive T-cell expansion in HPV16-positive patients.

CDR3 size: 13 residues. From germline, CDR1 is LGHNT and CDR2 FRNRAP. V lost 5 bases, J lost 4 bases, and 11 bases lay in between. V and J are TRBV12-5 and TRBJ1-1; TRBD1 might be the D (5 bases). The sequencing used blood, collected from a patient who underwent chemoradiotherapy. The sequence was obtained from a human donor with HPV-associated anogenital cancer. CDR3 in amino acids: CASGLRGVTEAFF. CDR3 bases: TGTGCTAGTGGTCTGAGGGGCGTCACTGAAGCTTTCTTT.